Sequencing of this T cell receptor (beta chain) was carried out in a study of T-cell reconstitution after alpha-beta-depleted transplantation in children listed by TCRdb under 2016. General notes on the study: The study quantitatively tracked T-cell immune reconstitution after TCRalphabeta/CD19-depleted allogeneic hematopoietic cell transplantation in children using TCR repertoire profiling.

For CDR1 and CDR2, the germline V gene (reference sequence) lists DFQATT and SNEGSKA. Trimming at the junction amounts to 3 bases on V and 5 bases on J, and the germline ends lie 17 bases apart. The CDR3 holds 15 amino acids from the cysteine to the phenylalanine. Only the CDR3 part of the read is kept: 45 bases, read in frame from the first base. Note on this clonotype: The specificity of this receptor is unknown. It has no much larger one-base neighbor in the sample; base qualities were not kept.

The sample's treatment or condition label, decoded: allogeneic hematopoietic cell transplantation with graft depleted of TCRalphabeta T cells and CD19 B cells. The children who served as transplant recipients had been given grafts of TCRalphabeta/CD19-depleted allogeneic hematopoietic cells. What the study reported, not specific to this receptor: In some patients, the high TCRbeta diversity seen at day 60 was put down to recipient T cells and intrathymic progenitors that had survived conditioning. Apparently early alphabetaT-cell count recovery about two months after transplant reportedly relied on only several hundred rapidly expanded clones derived from non-depleted graft cells. Over the following months the frequencies of hyperexpanded clones went down, and after one year T-cell counts and TCRbeta diversity were mostly credited to newly produced T cells.

Libraries were built with PCR. For sequencing, an Illumina HiSeq 2500 was employed. Molecular barcoding was employed in the preparation of TCR libraries, with unique molecular identifiers being used to normalize TCRbeta repertoire quantification. The public reads were quality trimmed at Q25 with fastp and then assembled into clones with MiXCR by TCRdb, keeping productive beta chains. Every entry covers one CDR3 protein and lists the most common genes and DNA from its rows. This sample holds more than 400,000 distinct CDR3 sequences; 43% were observed only once. The top ten constitute 25% to 30% of the sample.

The sequence came from a girl aged 2 to 10 with aplastic anemia, due to receive a stem cell transplant. The rearranged segments are TRBV20-1 and TRBJ2-1; there is no confident call for the D gene. Source: PBMCs, taken before TCRalphabeta/CD19-depleted stem cell transplant. The CDR3 reads CSARDFAGLNNEQFF. At the DNA level, the sequence is TGCAGTGCTAGGGATTTTGCCGGGCTCAACAATGAGCAGTTCTTC.